The T cell receptor (beta chain) under discussion was sequenced for a study of blood T cell repertoires in COVID-19. The overall study: Italy, Spain and the United States were the sources of the convalescent and acute COVID-19 samples. PBMCs, B-cell-depleted T cells, or T cells provided the cDNA or gDNA that made up the material.

Authors' data handling: Reference gene primer amplification gave nucleated cell count estimates. Libraries were prepared by immunoSEQ multiplex PCR; TCRdb keeps only in-frame clonotypes and omits some of them. The DNA gave D and trimming, while V, J and clone size come from that table. The sample includes nearly 200,000 clones, around 85% of them seen just once. This CDR3 contains 15 residues. Germline CDR1 is SGHTA and CDR2 is FQGTGA. V lost 1 base to trimming and J lost 4 bases, with 14 bases between them. J is TRBJ2-7 and V is TRBV7-3; D perhaps matches TRBD2 (6 bases). Sequencing was carried out using peripheral blood. The receptor was isolated from a woman aged 70-85 years with acute or convalescent COVID-19. The CDR3 protein is CASSLSGGQFYEQYF. The CDR3 DNA reads as TGTGCCAGCAGCTTAAGCGGAGGGCAGTTTTACGAGCAGTACTTC.